This T cell receptor (beta chain) was recorded in a study of T cells after yellow fever vaccination. Overall study context: Fractions containing few cells were prepared with SMART-Seq v4 Ultra Low Input.

This clonotype appeared a few times. Its antigen is currently unknown. Regarding the study as a whole: Researchers cautioned that FACS-sorted repertoires could harbor abundant clonotypes contaminating from the bulk population. Most clones from primary vaccination resurfaced after the booster (around 97% CD4, about 91% CD8).

It was through 5'RACE template switching that TCR cDNA was made, with a universal primer site and UMIs added. TCRdb recomputed calls from the 5' RACE reads with MiXCR, one row per CDR3 protein. In the table there are hundreds of thousands of distinct CDR3 sequences, roughly 12% of which are singletons. The CDR3 runs 14 residues. Germline V CDR1 and CDR2: MNHEY, SVGEGT. The V gene end was trimmed by 7 bases and the J gene end by 1 base; junction bases not matched to a gene: 7. The rearrangement joins TRBV6-2 or TRBV6-3 to TRBJ2-7; 7 nucleotides line up with TRBD2. The sequence was collected from a man aged 30-40 years who received the YFV17D yellow fever vaccine. Sequenced here: PBMCs, sampled on the day of the yellow fever booster vaccination. CDR3 protein: CASNLGLVSYEQYF. The CDR3 coding sequence is TGTGCCAGCAACCTCGGACTAGTTTCCTACGAGCAGTACTTC.